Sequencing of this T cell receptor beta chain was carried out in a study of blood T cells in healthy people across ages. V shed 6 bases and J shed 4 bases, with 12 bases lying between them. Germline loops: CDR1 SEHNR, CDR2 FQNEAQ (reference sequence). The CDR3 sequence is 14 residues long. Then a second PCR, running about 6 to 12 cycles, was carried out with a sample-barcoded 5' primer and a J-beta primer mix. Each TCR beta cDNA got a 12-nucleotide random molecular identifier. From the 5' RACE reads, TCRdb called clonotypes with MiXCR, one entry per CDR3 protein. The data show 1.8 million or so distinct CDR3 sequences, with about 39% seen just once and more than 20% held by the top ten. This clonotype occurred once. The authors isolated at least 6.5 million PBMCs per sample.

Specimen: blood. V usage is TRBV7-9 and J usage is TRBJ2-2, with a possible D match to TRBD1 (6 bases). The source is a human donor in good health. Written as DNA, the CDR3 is TGTGCCAGCAGTCAGGGGATGAGCACCGGGGAGCTGTTTTTT. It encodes CASSQGMSTGELFF.